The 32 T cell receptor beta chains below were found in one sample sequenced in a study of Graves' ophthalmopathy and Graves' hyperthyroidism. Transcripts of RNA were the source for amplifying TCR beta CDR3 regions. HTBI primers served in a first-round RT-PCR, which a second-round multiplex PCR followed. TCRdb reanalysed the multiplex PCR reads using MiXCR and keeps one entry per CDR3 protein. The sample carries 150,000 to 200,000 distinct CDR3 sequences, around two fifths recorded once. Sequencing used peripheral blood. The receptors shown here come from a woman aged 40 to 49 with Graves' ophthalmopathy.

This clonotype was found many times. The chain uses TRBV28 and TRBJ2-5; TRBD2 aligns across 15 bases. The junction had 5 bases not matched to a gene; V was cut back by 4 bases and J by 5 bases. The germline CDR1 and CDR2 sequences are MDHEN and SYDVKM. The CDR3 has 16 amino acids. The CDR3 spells CASSWTSGGGRETQYF. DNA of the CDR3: TGTGCCAGCAGTTGGACTAGCGGGGGGGGTAGGGAGACCCAGTACTTC.

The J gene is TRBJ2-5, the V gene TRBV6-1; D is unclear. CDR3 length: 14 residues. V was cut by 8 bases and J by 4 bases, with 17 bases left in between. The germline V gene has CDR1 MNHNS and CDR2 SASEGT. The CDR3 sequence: CASGYTDKGETQYF. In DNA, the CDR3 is TGTGCCAGCGGGTATACGGATAAGGGAGAGACCCAGTACTTC.

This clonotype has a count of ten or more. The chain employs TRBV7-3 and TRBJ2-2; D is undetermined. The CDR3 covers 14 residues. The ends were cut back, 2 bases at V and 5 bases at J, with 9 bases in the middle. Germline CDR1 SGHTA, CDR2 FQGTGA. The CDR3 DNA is TGTGCCAGCAGCTTATTTGGGCAAACCGGGGAGCTGTTTTTT. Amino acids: CASSLFGQTGELFF.

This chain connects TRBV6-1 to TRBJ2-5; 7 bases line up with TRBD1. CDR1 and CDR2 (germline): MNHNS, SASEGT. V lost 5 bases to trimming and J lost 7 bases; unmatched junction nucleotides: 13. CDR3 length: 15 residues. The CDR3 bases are TGTGCCAGCAGTCCAAACAGGGGTATATTGGGGACCCAGTACTTC. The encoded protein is CASSPNRGILGTQYF.

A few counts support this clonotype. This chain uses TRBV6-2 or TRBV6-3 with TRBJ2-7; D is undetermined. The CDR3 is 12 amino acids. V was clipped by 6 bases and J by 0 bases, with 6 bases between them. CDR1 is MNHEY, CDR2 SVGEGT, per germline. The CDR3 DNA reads TGTGCCAGCAGCGGCCCCTCCTACGAGCAGTACTTC. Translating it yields CASSGPSYEQYF.

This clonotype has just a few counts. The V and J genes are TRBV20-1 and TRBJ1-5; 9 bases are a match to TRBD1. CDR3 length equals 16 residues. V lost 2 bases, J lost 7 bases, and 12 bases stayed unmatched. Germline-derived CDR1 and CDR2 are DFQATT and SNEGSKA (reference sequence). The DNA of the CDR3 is TGCAGTGCTAGACCCAACCTCGGGGACAGGGAACAGCCCCAGCATTTT. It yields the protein CSARPNLGDREQPQHF.

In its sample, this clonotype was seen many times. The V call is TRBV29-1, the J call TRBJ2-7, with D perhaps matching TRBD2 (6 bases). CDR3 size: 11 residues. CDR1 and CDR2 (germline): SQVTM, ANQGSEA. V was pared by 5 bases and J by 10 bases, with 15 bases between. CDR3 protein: CSVSRDFGQYF. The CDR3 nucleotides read TGCAGCGTTTCGCGGGACTTCGGACAGTACTTC.

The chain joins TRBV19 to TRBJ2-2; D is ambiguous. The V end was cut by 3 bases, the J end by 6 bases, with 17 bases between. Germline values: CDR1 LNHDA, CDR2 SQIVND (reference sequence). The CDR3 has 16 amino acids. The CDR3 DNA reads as TGTGCCAGTAGTATCGTGGGCCCCCGGGTACCCGGGGAGCTGTTTTTT. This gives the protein CASSIVGPRVPGELFF. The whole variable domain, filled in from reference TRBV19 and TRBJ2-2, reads DGGITQSPKYLFRKEGQNVTLSCEQNLNHDAMYWYRQDPGQGLRLIYYSQIVNDFQKGDIAEGYSVSREKKESFPLTVTSAQKNPTAFYLCASSIVGPRVPGELFFGEGSRLTVL.

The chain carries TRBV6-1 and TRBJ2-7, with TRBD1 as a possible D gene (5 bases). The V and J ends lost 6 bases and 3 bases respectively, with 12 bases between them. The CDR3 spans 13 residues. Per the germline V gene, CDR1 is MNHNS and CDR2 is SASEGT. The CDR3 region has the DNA TGTGCCAGCAGACTCACAGGAAACTACGAGCAGTACTTC. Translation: CASRLTGNYEQYF.

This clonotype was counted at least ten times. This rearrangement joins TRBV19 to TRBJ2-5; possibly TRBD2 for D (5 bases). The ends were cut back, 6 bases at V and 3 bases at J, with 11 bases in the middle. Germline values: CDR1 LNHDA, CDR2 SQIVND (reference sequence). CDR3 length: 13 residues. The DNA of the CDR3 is TGTGCCAGTAGAGTTAGTAGCGAAGAGACCCAGTACTTC. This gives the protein CASRVSSEETQYF.

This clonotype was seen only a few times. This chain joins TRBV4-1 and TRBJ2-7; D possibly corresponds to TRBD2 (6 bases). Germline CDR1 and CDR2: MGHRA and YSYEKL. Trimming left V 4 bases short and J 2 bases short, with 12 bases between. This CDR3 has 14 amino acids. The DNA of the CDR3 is TGCGCCAGCAGCCTCATAGCGGAAACCTACGAGCAGTACTTC. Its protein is CASSLIAETYEQYF.

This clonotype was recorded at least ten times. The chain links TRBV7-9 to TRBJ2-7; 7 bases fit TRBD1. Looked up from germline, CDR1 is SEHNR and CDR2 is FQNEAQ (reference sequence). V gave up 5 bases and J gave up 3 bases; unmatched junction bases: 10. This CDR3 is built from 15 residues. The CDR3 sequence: CASSPRQGRGYEQYF. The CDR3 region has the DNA TGTGCCAGCAGCCCCAGACAGGGTAGAGGCTACGAGCAGTACTTC.

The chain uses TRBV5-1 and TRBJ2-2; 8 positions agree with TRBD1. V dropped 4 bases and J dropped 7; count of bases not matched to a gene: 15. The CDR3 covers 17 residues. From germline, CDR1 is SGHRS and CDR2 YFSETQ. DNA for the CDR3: TGCGCCAGCAGCAAGAGGACAGGGCCGAAATATTTCGGGGAGCTGTTTTTT. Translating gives CASSKRTGPKYFGELFF.

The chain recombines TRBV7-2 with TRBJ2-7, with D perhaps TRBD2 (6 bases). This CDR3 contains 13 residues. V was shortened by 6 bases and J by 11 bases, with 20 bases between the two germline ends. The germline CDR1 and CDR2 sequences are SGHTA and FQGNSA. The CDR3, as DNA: TGTGCCAGCAGTCTCACAGTGGGGGGAGAAAAGTACTTC. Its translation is CASSLTVGGEKYF.

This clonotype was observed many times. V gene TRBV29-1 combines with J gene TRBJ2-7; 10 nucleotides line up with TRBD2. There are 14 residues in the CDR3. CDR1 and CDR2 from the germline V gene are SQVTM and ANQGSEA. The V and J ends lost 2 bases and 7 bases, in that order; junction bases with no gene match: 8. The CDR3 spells CSVEIPAGGKEQYF. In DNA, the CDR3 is TGCAGCGTTGAAATTCCAGCGGGAGGGAAAGAGCAGTACTTC.

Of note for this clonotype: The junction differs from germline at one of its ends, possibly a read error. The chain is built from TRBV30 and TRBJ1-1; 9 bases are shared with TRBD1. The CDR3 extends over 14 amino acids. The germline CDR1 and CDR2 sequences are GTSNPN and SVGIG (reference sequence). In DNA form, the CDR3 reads TGTGCCTGGAGGAGGACAGGGGTGAACTCTGAAGCTTTCTTT. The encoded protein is CAWRRTGVNSEAFF.

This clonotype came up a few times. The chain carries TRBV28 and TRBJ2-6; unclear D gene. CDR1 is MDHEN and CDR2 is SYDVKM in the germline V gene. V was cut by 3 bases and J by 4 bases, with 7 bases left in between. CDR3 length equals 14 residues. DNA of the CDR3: TGTGCCAGCAGTTTGCCTGGGGGGGCCAACGTCCTGACTTTC. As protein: CASSLPGGANVLTF. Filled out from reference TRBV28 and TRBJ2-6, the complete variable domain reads DVKVTQSSRYLVKRTGEKVFLECVQDMDHENMFWYRQDPGLGLRLIYFSYDVKMKEKGDIPEGYSVSREKKERFSLILESASTNQTSMYLCASSLPGGANVLTFGAGSRLTVL.

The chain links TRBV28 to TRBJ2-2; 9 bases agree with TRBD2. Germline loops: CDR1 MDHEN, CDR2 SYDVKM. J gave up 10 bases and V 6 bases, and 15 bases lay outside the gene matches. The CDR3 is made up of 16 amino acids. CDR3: CASRPSSGRRAEELFF. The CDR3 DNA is TGTGCCAGCAGGCCCTCAAGCGGGAGGAGGGCCGAGGAGCTGTTTTTT.

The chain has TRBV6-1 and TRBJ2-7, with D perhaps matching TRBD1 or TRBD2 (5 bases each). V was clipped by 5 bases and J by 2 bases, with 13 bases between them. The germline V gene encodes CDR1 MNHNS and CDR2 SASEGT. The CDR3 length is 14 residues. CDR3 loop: CASSSGTVAYEQYF. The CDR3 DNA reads TGTGCCAGCAGTAGTGGGACCGTGGCCTACGAGCAGTACTTC.

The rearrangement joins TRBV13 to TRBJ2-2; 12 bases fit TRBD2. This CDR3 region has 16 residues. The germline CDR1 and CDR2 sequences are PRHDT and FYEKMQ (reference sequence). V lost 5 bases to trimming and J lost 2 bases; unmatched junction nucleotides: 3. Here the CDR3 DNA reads TGTGCCAGCAGCCCAGGACTAGCGGGAAACACCGGGGAGCTGTTTTTT. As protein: CASSPGLAGNTGELFF. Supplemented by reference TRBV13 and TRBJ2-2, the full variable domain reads AAGVIQSPRHLIKEKRETATLKCYPIPRHDTVYWYQQGPGQDPQFLISFYEKMQSDKGSIPDRFSAQQFSDYHSELNMSSLELGDSALYFCASSPGLAGNTGELFFGEGSRLTVL.

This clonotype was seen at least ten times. CDR3: CASSLTPTTVHSYEQYF. The CDR3 DNA reads as TGTGCCAGCAGCTTAACTCCAACGACGGTGCACTCTTACGAGCAGTACTTC. The chain joins TRBV7-8 to TRBJ2-7; D is uncertain. Germline CDR1 and CDR2: SGHVS and FQNEAQ. The CDR3 loop spans 17 amino acids. Trimming took off 2 bases at V and 4 bases at J, with 21 bases between the two ends.

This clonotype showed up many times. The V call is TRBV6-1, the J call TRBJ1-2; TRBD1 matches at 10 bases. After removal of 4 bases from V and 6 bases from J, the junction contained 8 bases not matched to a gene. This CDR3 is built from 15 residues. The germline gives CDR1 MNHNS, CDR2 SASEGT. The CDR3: CASSAGDRGLDGYTF. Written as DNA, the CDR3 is TGTGCCAGCAGTGCGGGGGACAGGGGCTTAGATGGCTACACCTTC.

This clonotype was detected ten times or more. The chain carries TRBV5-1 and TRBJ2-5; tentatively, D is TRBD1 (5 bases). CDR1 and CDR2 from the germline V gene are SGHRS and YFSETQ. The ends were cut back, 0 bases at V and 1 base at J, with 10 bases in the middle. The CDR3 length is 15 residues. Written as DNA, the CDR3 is TGCGCCAGCAGCTTGGAAGGGGTGGTCCAAGAGACCCAGTACTTC. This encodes CASSLEGVVQETQYF.

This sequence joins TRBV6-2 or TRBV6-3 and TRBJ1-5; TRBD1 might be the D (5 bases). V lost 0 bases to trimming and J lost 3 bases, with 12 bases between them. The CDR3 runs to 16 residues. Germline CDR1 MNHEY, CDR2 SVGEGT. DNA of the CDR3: TGTGCCAGCAGTTACTCGACCAGGGCCTCCAATCAGCCCCAGCATTTT. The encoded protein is CASSYSTRASNQPQHF.

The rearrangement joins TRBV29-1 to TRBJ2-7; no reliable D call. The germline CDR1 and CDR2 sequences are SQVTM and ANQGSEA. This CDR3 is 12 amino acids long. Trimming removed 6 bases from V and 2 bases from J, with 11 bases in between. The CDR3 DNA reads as TGCAGCGTCTTTGACGGACCCTACGAGCAGTACTTC. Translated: CSVFDGPYEQYF.

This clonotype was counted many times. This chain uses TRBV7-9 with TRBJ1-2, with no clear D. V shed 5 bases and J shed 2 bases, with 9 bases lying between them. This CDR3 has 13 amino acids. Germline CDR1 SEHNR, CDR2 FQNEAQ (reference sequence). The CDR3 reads CASSLGLNYGYTF. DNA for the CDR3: TGTGCCAGCAGCCTAGGACTGAACTATGGCTACACCTTC.

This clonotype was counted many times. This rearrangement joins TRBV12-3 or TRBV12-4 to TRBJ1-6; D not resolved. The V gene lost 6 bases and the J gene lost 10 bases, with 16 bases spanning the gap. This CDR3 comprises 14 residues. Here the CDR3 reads CASSSPGYGSPLHF. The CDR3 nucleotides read TGTGCCAGCAGCTCTCCGGGGTATGGGTCACCCCTCCACTTT.

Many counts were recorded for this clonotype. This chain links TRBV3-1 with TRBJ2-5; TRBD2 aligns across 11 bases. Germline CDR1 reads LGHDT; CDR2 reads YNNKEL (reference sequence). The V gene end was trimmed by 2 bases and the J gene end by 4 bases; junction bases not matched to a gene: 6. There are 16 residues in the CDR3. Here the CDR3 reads CASSQWLAGGPETQYF. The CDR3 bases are TGTGCCAGCAGCCAATGGTTAGCGGGGGGGCCAGAGACCCAGTACTTC.

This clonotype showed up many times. For the CDR3, the DNA is TGCGCCAGCAGCCAAGGGGGAGCGGGAGGCTACGAGCAGTACTTC. Its protein is CASSQGGAGGYEQYF. The V gene is TRBV4-1, the J gene TRBJ2-7, with TRBD2 identical over 9 bases. CDR1 and CDR2 from the germline V gene are MGHRA and YSYEKL. Trimming at V came to 1 base and at J to 3 bases, leaving 4 bases not matched to a gene. This CDR3 contains 15 residues.

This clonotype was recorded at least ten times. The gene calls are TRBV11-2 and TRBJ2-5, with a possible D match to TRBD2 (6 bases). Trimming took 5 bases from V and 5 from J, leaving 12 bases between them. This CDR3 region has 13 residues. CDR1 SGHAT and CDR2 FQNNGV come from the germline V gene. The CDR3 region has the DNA TGTGCCAGCAGCCGACTAGTCGAGGAGACCCAGTACTTC. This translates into CASSRLVEETQYF. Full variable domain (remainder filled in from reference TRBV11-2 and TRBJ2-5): EAGVAQSPRYKIIEKRQSVAFWCNPISGHATLYWYQQILGQGPKLLIQFQNNGVVDDSQLPKDRFSAERLKGVDSTLKIQPAKLEDSAVYLCASSRLVEETQYFGPGTRLLVL.

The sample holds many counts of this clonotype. The DNA for the CDR3 is TGTGCCAGCAGCTGGACAGTTAAAGATGAAAAACTGTTTTTT. It is translated as CASSWTVKDEKLFF. This chain uses TRBV12-3 or TRBV12-4 with TRBJ1-4, with D maybe TRBD1 (6 bases). The CDR3 extends over 14 amino acids. Trimming took off 6 bases at V and 6 bases at J, with 14 bases between the two ends.

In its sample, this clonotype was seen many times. CDR3 amino acids: CATSDFTANYGYTF. CDR3 DNA: TGTGCCACCAGTGATTTCACAGCTAACTATGGCTACACCTTC. The rearrangement uses TRBV24-1 and TRBJ1-2; D ambiguous. V was pared by 1 base and J by 0 bases, with 5 bases between. The CDR3 covers 14 residues. Per the germline V gene, CDR1 is KGHDR and CDR2 is SFDVKD.